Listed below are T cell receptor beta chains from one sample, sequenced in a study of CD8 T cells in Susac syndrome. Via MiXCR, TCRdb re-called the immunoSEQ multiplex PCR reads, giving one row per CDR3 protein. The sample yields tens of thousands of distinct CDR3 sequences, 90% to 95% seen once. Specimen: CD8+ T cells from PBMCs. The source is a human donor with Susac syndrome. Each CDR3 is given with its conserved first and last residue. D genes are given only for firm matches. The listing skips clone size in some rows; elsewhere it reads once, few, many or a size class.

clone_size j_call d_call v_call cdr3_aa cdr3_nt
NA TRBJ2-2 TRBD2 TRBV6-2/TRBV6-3 CASTQRGGDTGELFF TGTGCCAGCACTCAGCGGGGAGGGGACACCGGGGAGCTGTTTTTT
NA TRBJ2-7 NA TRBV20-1 CSARYGQKMAYEQYF TGCAGTGCTAGATATGGACAGAAGATGGCCTACGAGCAGTACTTC
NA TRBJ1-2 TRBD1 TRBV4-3 CASSQWGTDRDYGYTF TGCGCCAGCAGCCAATGGGGGACAGACCGGGACTATGGCTACACCTTC
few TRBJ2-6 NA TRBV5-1 CASSLTGSSGANVLTF TGCGCCAGCAGCTTGACAGGGAGCTCTGGGGCCAACGTCCTGACTTTC
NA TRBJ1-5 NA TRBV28 CASSLRVGQPQHF TGTGCCAGCAGTTTGAGGGTGGGACAGCCCCAGCATTTT
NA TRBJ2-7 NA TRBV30 CAWSPGGARGYEQYF TGTGCCTGGAGCCCCGGGGGAGCTCGGGGCTACGAGCAGTACTTC
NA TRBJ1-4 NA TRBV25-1 CASSEYTSGNEKLFF TGTGCCAGCAGTGAATATACCAGCGGAAATGAAAAACTGTTTTTT
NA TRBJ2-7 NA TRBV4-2 CASSQDQEVEYF TGTGCCAGCAGCCAAGATCAGGAGGTGGAGTACTTC
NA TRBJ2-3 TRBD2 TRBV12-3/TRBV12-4 CASSLGKAGALTDTQYF TGTGCCAGCAGTCTCGGGAAAGCGGGGGCCCTCACAGATACGCAGTATTTT
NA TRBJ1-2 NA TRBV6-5 CASSRGSANGYTF TGTGCCAGCAGTAGGGGGTCGGCCAATGGCTACACCTTC
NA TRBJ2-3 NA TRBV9 CASSWAEDNTDTQYF TGTGCCAGCAGTTGGGCGGAGGACAACACAGATACGCAGTATTTT
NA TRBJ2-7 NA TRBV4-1 CASSQGTQAYEQYF TGCGCCAGCAGCCAGGGGACGCAGGCCTACGAGCAGTACTTC
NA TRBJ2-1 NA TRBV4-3 CASSQGASTGEQFF TGCGCCAGCAGCCAAGGTGCGAGTACCGGTGAGCAGTTCTTC
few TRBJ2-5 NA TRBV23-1 CASSQSRRYQETQYF TGCGCCAGCAGTCAATCAAGGCGGTACCAAGAGACCCAGTACTTC
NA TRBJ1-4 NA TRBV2 CASSLMNEKLFF TGTGCCAGCAGCCTAATGAATGAAAAACTGTTTTTT
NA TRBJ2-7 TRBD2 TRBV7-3 CASSLTSGGAEQYF TGTGCCAGCAGCTTAACTAGCGGGGGGGCCGAGCAGTACTTC
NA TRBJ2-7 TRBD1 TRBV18 CASSRAWDRVDSGGEQYF TGTGCCAGCTCACGGGCGTGGGACAGGGTTGACTCTGGGGGCGAGCAGTACTTC
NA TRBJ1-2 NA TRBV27 CASSGPFGYTF TGTGCCAGCAGTGGACCTTTTGGCTACACCTTC
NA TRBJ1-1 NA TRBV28 CASSLMNTEAFF TGTGCCAGCAGCCTTATGAACACTGAAGCTTTCTTT
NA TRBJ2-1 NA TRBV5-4 CASSPLGFGPYNEQFF TGTGCCAGCAGCCCCCTGGGGTTCGGACCCTACAATGAGCAGTTCTTC
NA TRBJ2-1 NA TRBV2 CASSEHTDYNEQFF TGTGCCAGCAGTGAACATACGGACTACAATGAGCAGTTCTTC
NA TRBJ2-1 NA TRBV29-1 CSVLGPSRSEQFF TGCAGCGTTCTCGGGCCCTCAAGGAGTGAGCAGTTCTTC
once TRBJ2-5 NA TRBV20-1 CSARDGALGHLQETQYF TGCAGTGCTAGAGATGGGGCCCTTGGACATCTCCAAGAGACCCAGTACTTC
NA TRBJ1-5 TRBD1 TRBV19 CATRDKGTGINQPQHF TGTGCCACTAGAGACAAAGGGACAGGGATTAATCAGCCCCAGCATTTT
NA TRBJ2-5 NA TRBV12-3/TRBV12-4 CASSSGHQVQETQYF TGTGCCAGCAGTTCCGGACACCAAGTCCAAGAGACCCAGTACTTC
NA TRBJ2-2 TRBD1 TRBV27 CASSPGQHTGELFF TGTGCCAGCAGTCCGGGACAGCACACCGGGGAGCTGTTTTTT
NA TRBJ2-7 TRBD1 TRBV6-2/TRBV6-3 CASSPQGQGSYEQYF TGTGCCAGCAGTCCTCAGGGACAGGGCAGTTACGAGCAGTACTTC
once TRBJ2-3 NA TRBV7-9 CASSRGGPGTDTQYF TGTGCCAGCAGCCGAGGGGGGCCGGGCACAGATACGCAGTATTTT
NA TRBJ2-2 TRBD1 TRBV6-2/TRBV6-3 CASSYLTGDTGELFF TGTGCCAGCAGTTACCTTACAGGGGATACCGGGGAGCTGTTTTTT
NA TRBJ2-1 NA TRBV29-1 CSVVGVRRSVVNEQFF TGCAGCGTTGTTGGGGTCCGCAGGAGCGTTGTCAATGAGCAGTTCTTC
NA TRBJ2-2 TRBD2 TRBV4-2 CASSQVGLAGPTGELFF TGTGCCAGCAGCCAAGTAGGGCTAGCGGGACCCACCGGGGAGCTGTTTTTT
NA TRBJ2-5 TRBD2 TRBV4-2 CASSQENLGSGNQETQYF TGTGCCAGCAGCCAAGAAAATCTAGGGAGCGGGAACCAAGAGACCCAGTACTTC
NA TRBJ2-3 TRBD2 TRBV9 CASSVASGSTDTQYF TGTGCCAGCAGCGTTGCTAGCGGTAGCACAGATACGCAGTATTTT
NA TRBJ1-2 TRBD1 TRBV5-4 CASSSLTGTGIRGYTF TGTGCCAGCAGCTCCCTGACCGGGACAGGGATCCGTGGCTACACCTTC
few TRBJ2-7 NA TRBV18 CASSPQGGYEQYF TGTGCCAGCTCACCTCAGGGAGGCTACGAGCAGTACTTC
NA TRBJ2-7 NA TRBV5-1 CASSLGPYGSEQYF TGCGCCAGCAGCCTGGGACCTTACGGTTCCGAGCAGTACTTC
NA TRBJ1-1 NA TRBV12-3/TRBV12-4 CASSSQPNTEAFF TGTGCCAGCAGTAGTCAGCCGAACACTGAAGCTTTCTTT
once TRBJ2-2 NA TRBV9 CASSVGLGLSGGNTGELFF TGTGCCAGCAGCGTAGGTCTGGGGCTTTCTGGGGGGAACACCGGGGAGCTGTTTTTT
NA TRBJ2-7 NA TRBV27 CASSPTLDEQYF TGTGCCAGCAGTCCCACTCTAGACGAGCAGTACTTC
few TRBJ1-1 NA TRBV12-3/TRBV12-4 CASSLVGNTEAFF TGTGCCAGCAGTTTGGTGGGGAACACTGAAGCTTTCTTT
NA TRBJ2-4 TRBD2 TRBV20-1 CSARASGIAKNIQYF TGCAGTGCTAGGGCTAGCGGAATAGCCAAAAACATTCAGTACTTC
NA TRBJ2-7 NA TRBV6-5 CASSYGTSYEQYF TGTGCCAGCAGTTACGGTACCTCCTACGAGCAGTACTTC
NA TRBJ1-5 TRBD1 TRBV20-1 CSAASGQHNQPQHF TGCAGTGCTGCCTCGGGACAGCACAATCAGCCCCAGCATTTT
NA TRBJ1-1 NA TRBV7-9 CASSLGSWEAFF TGTGCCAGCAGCTTAGGGAGCTGGGAAGCTTTCTTT
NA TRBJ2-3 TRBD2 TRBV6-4 CASSELAGGEDTQYF TGTGCCAGCAGCGAGCTAGCGGGAGGTGAAGATACGCAGTATTTT
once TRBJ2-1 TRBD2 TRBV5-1 CASSSGTSESSYNEQFF TGCGCCAGCAGCTCAGGGACTAGCGAGAGCTCCTACAATGAGCAGTTCTTC
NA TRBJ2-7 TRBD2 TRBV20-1 CSASTGGREGLSYEQYF TGCAGTGCTAGCACAGGAGGGCGGGAGGGCTTGTCCTACGAGCAGTACTTC
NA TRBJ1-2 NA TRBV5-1 CASSLGTLDGYTF TGCGCCAGCAGCCTCGGGACCTTGGATGGCTACACCTTC
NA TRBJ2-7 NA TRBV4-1 CASSQVDRYYEQYF TGCGCCAGCAGCCAAGTTGACAGGTACTACGAGCAGTACTTC
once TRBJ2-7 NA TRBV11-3 CASSLGVGSDEQYF TGTGCCAGCAGCTTAGGGGTAGGGTCGGACGAGCAGTACTTC
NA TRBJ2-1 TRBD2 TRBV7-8 CASSLVRGGHEQFF TGTGCCAGCAGCTTAGTACGGGGGGGCCATGAGCAGTTCTTC
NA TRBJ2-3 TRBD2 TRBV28 CASSFIREVSTDTQYF TGTGCCAGCAGTTTCATTCGGGAGGTGTCCACAGATACGCAGTATTTT